This paragraph covers one T cell receptor (beta chain) sequence. This clone was counted once. Its recognized antigen is unknown. No much larger clonotype is one base removed from it; base qualities were not supplied. The sample belongs to a study of tissue T cells after allogeneic stem cell transplantation (dated 2022 in TCRdb). With respect to the entire study: If a tissue had multiple samples, a pathologist reviewed H&E sections so that samples with histologically apparent lymphocytes got priority for sequencing. TCR beta repertoires were profiled across many tissues obtained from research autopsies of patients with and without GVHD, as well as in mouse models of GVHD. On the human side, the study was prospective and observational, with no blinding or randomization.

This specimen's time point label, interpreted: human tissue collected at research (rapid) autopsy. For comparison, three non-HCT patients with other cancers were selected retrospectively, each having at least five GI tract samples and no known GI disease at death. After a median post-mortem interval of about nine hours, the autopsy tissues collected included GI sites spanning esophagus to rectum, along with liver, skin and lymphoid organs including spleen. Each autopsy specimen was cut in two, with one portion flash-frozen in liquid nitrogen and the remainder formalin-fixed, and the outer muscle layers of GI specimens were removed. Genomic DNA was extracted from frozen tissues using the Mag-Bind Blood & Tissue DNA HDQ 96 Kit on a Chemagic 360 or the DNeasy Blood & Tissue Kit. Because of concern about red blood cell contamination, the extracted DNA went through further purification with the Genomic DNA Clean & Concentrator-25 kit.

The full study reports these points: The patient cohort was small and varied clinically, and sampling depth was recognized as a limitation. Not many T cell clones showed up in more than one patient, yet clustering based on motifs uncovered repertoire signatures that were shared across patients in a tissue-specific way. No blood samples were available from the non-GVHD comparator patients. In both patients and mice, T cells from blood and spleen picked up only a limited part of the TCR repertoire that was detected in tissues. Which tissue TCRs were alloreactive or antigen-specific was not determined in the study, and some clones might have been persisting host cells. Within patients, how anatomically similar tissues were was a major factor shaping TCR repertoire composition, regardless of disease or transplant status.

The CDR3, cysteine through phenylalanine, is 16 amino acids long. Just CDR3 DNA is preserved here, 48 bases in frame from base 1. V is cut back by 5 bases and J by 0 bases, with 5 bases in the junction unmatched. CDR1 is given as SEHNR and CDR2 as FQNEAQ, both from the germline V gene (reference sequence). Library preparation was by the immunoSEQ multiplex PCR assay. TCRbeta CDR3 sequencing was done by Adaptive Biotechnologies at survey depth, reporting CDR3 sequences, V/J genes, productive frequency and template counts. Amplification of TCR beta CDR3 regions was performed from genomic DNA rather than from RNA. The source study handled its data this way. Jensen-Shannon divergence served to quantify pairwise repertoire overlap between tissues, with 0 meaning identical and 1 meaning complete divergence. Based on pairwise JSD values, tissues were grouped by single-linkage agglomerative hierarchical clustering, and the results were shown as dendrograms. GLIPH2 was run on all patient samples with simulation_depth 1000, kmer_min_depth 3, cdr3_length_cutoff 8, keeping groups with more than two unique CDR3s. A standardized tissue-overlap score was generated by extrapolating Jaccard GLIPH-group overlap across patients to a standard repertoire size of 1000 clones. Linear mixed-effect models, with tissue included as a fixed effect and individual included as a random effect, were used to assess associations of diversity with clinical or experimental variables. Not all clones reach the TCRdb copy of this immuneACCESS table, which keeps in-frame sequences only. Checked studies attribute under half of the gap to unresolved V genes and leave the rest unexplained. That table furnishes V, J and clone size, whereas the DNA furnished D and trimming. The sample table shows roughly 25,000 clones, and roughly 70% are seen once. The ten largest clones add up to over 6% of the sample.

The clonotype originates from a female donor older than 55 with lung cancer. The rearrangement joined TRBV7-9 to TRBJ1-3; 9 junctional bases match TRBD1. Sequences were derived from tissue from the ileum, sampled at autopsy. The CDR3 reads as follows: CASSPRQGGSGNTIYF. In nucleotides, the sequence is TGTGCCAGCAGCCCCAGACAGGGGGGCTCTGGAAACACCATATATTTT.